The 16 T cell receptor beta chains given below trace back to one sample, sequenced in a study of post-analysis software for immune sequencing data. General study points: In patients, TRBV5-6, TRBV5-1 and TRBV20-1 belonged to roughly 5 TRBV segments found more frequently than in controls.

Libraries were made from TCR beta cDNA, and they carried unique molecular identifiers. TCRdb re-derived calls from the PCR reads in MiXCR, one entry per CDR3 protein. The repertoire holds around 500,000 distinct CDR3 sequences, with 34% as singletons. Antigens for these TCRs are unknown. The sequenced sample was blood. Receptor source: a girl aged 2 to 17 with multiple sclerosis.

The V call is TRBV28, the J call TRBJ1-5; 7 bases are shared with TRBD1. V trimming: 5 bases; J trimming: 1 base; junction bases outside the gene matches: 8. This CDR3 comprises 16 residues. Germline CDR1 is MDHEN and CDR2 is SYDVKM. As DNA, the CDR3 is TGTGCCAGCAGTCCGGCGAGGGGGCAGAGCAATCAGCCCCAGCATTTT. Its protein is CASSPARGQSNQPQHF.

The chain couples TRBV20-1 to TRBJ2-3; the match to TRBD2 covers 8 bases. Germline V gene sequence: CDR1 DFQATT, CDR2 SNEGSKA (reference sequence). The CDR3 length is 17 residues. With 0 bases clipped from V and 6 bases from J, the junction kept 14 bases outside the gene matches. CDR3: CSARDPLSSGVLDTQYF. The CDR3 region has the DNA TGCAGTGCTAGAGATCCCCTGAGTAGCGGGGTTCTCGATACGCAGTATTTT.

The table lists this clonotype with a few counts. The V and J genes are TRBV5-1 and TRBJ2-3, with TRBD2 identical over 7 bases. This CDR3 has 15 amino acids. V shed 1 base, J shed 6 bases, and the junction held 8 bases outside the gene matches. Germline V gene data show CDR1 as SGHRS and CDR2 as YFSETQ. DNA of the CDR3: TGCGCCAGCAGCTTGCCGCGGGGGTACGTTGATACGCAGTATTTT. The encoded protein is CASSLPRGYVDTQYF.

Notes on this clonotype: The junction shows a germline mismatch at one end, possibly a read error. The V call is TRBV20-1, the J call TRBJ2-1; D may be TRBD2 (5 bases). The V gene's germline CDR1 is DFQATT and CDR2 SNEGSKA (reference sequence). The CDR3 has 14 amino acids. CDR3 residues: CSARVNRTFEERFF. DNA of the CDR3: TGCAGTGCTAGAGTTAATAGGACTTTTGAAGAGCGGTTCTTC.

As to this clonotype: A much larger clone differs by one base, so this may be a read error. The chain links TRBV5-6 to TRBJ2-7, with 15 bases that match TRBD2. The DNA end is a closer match to TRBJ2-1, so the J assignment may be wrong. CDR1 and CDR2 from the germline V gene are SGHDT and YYEEEE. The CDR3 sequence is 15 residues long. DNA of the CDR3: TGTGCCAGCAGCGTGGGACTAGCGGGGGGCTACGAGCAGTTCTTC. Protein sequence: CASSVGLAGGYEQFF.

This clonotype was picked up one time. The chain joins TRBV20-1 to TRBJ2-4, with D unresolved. Trimming took 3 bases from V and 0 from J, leaving 9 bases between them. The CDR3 consists of 14 residues. Germline V lookup: CDR1 DFQATT, CDR2 SNEGSKA (reference sequence). The CDR3 coding sequence is TGCAGTGCTAGTAAACGTTTAGCCAAAAACATTCAGTACTTC. This gives the protein CSASKRLAKNIQYF.

This clonotype was seen a handful of times. This chain uses TRBV5-1 with TRBJ2-1, with 8 bases identical to TRBD1. The CDR3 sequence is 15 residues long. Trimming took 0 bases from V and 4 from J; bases not matched to a gene: 3. Germline assignment: CDR1 SGHRS and CDR2 YFSETQ. The CDR3: CASSLEGQAYNEQFF. CDR3 nucleotide sequence: TGCGCCAGCAGCTTGGAGGGACAGGCATACAATGAGCAGTTCTTC. Complete variable domain (other parts from reference TRBV5-1 and TRBJ2-1): KAGVTQTPRYLIKTRGQQVTLSCSPISGHRSVSWYQQTPGQGLQFLFEYFSETQRNKGNFPGRFSGRQFSNSRSEMNVSTLELGDSALYLCASSLEGQAYNEQFFGPGTRLTVL.

The chain is built from TRBV6-5 and TRBJ1-1, with TRBD1 as a possible D gene (5 bases). This CDR3 is 14 amino acids long. Germline CDR1 MNHEY, CDR2 SVGAGI. Trimming cost V 3 bases and J 3 bases, with 11 bases left between them. DNA for the CDR3: TGTGCCAGCAGTTATGGGGGGAGGGACACTGAAGCTTTCTTT. It is translated as CASSYGGRDTEAFF.

The V and J genes are TRBV20-1 and TRBJ1-2; D gene unclear. The CDR3 has 13 residues. V dropped 6 bases and J dropped 0 bases, with 11 bases sitting between them. CDR1 and CDR2 (germline): DFQATT, SNEGSKA (reference sequence). CDR3 in DNA: TGCAGTGCCACCGGGCCATCTAACTATGGCTACACCTTC. Translated, it gives CSATGPSNYGYTF.

The V call is TRBV18, the J call TRBJ2-7; 7 bases line up with TRBD2. Per the germline V gene, CDR1 is KGHSH and CDR2 is LQKENI. V gave up 3 bases and J gave up 6 bases; unmatched junction bases: 2. There are 12 residues in the CDR3. This CDR3 reads CASSPREGEQYF. The DNA of the CDR3 is TGTGCCAGCTCACCCAGGGAGGGCGAGCAGTACTTC.

The chain combines TRBV2 with TRBJ2-5, with D possibly being TRBD1 (5 bases). CDR3 length equals 13 residues. Germline CDR1 and CDR2: SNHLY and FYNNEI. V gave up 6 bases and J gave up 4 bases, with 12 bases separating them. CDR3 protein: CASSRTPIETQYF. CDR3 DNA sequence: TGTGCCAGCAGCAGGACACCGATAGAGACCCAGTACTTC.

The J gene is TRBJ2-6, the V gene TRBV25-1; D is ambiguous. There are 17 residues in the CDR3. CDR1 MGHDK and CDR2 SYGVNS come from the germline V gene. Trimming cost V 7 bases and J 0 bases, with 16 bases left between them. CDR3 amino acids: CASTRSSRSSGANVLTF. DNA for the CDR3: TGTGCCAGCACCAGATCCAGCAGGTCCTCTGGGGCCAACGTCCTGACTTTC.

This rearrangement joins TRBV20-1 to TRBJ2-1, with 10 bases matching TRBD1. The germline gives CDR1 DFQATT, CDR2 SNEGSKA (reference sequence). The CDR3 contains 15 residues. The junction had 5 bases not matched to a gene; V was cut back by 2 bases and J by 4 bases. CDR3 loop: CSARKSGQGYNEQFF. CDR3 sequence (DNA): TGCAGTGCTAGAAAGTCGGGACAGGGGTACAATGAGCAGTTCTTC.

This chain uses TRBV5-1 with TRBJ1-2, with D maybe TRBD1 (5 bases). Per the germline V gene, CDR1 is SGHRS and CDR2 is YFSETQ. The CDR3 is 15 amino acids. V lost 4 bases, J lost 4 bases, and 17 bases lay in between. In DNA form, the CDR3 reads TGCGCCAGCAGCGATGGGGCAGGCGGCGGCTATGGCTACACCTTC. Its translation: CASSDGAGGGYGYTF.

CDR3 sequence reads: CASSFLGQGRENAGNTIYF. The CDR3 bases are TGTGCCAGCAGCTTCTTGGGGCAGGGTAGGGAGAACGCTGGAAACACCATATATTTT. The chain carries TRBV11-3 and TRBJ1-3; a possible D gene is TRBD1 (5 bases). The CDR3 consists of 19 residues. Trimming removed 3 bases from V and 2 bases from J, with 23 bases in between. Germline CDR1 is SGHNT and CDR2 is YENEEA.

CDR3 coding DNA: TGTGCCAGCAGCTCCGACCCGGGACAGTACTCCTACGAGCAGTACTTC. Its protein is CASSSDPGQYSYEQYF. V usage is TRBV9 and J usage is TRBJ2-7, with TRBD1 matching 7 bases. Trimming took 4 bases from V and 0 from J; bases not matched to a gene: 10. This CDR3 spans 16 amino acids. Looked up from germline, CDR1 is SGDLS and CDR2 is YYNGEE.